This passage covers 15 T cell receptor beta chains from one sample sequenced in a study of blood T cell repertoires in COVID-19. Data came from immunoSEQ multiplex PCR; TCRdb stores just in-frame clones and leaves some out. The repertoire holds 15,000 to 20,000 clones, with approximately 80% as singletons. Sequences were obtained from peripheral blood. All receptors come from a woman aged 65 to 85 with active COVID-19.

The chain has TRBV7-6 and TRBJ2-7, with a weak D call TRBD1 (6 bases). Trimming took 4 bases from V and 7 from J, leaving 20 bases between them. This CDR3 region has 15 residues. CDR1 and CDR2 (germline): SGHVS, FNYEAQ. The CDR3 DNA follows: TGTGCCAGCAGCTCCGGACAGACAAAGTTGGGTGAGCAGTACTTC. Translating it yields CASSSGQTKLGEQYF.

V gene TRBV23-1 combines with J gene TRBJ2-7; 11 nucleotides line up with TRBD2. TRBV23-1 is an ORF for which the function is uncertain. J was trimmed by 5 bases and V by 10 bases; bases with no gene match: 10. This CDR3 is built from 14 residues. The CDR3 nucleotides read TGCGCCACTCAATCACTAGCGGGAGCCCACGAGCAGTACTTC. It translates to CATQSLAGAHEQYF.

The chain combines TRBV3-1 (or the pseudogene TRBV3-2) with TRBJ2-7, with a tentative D call TRBD2 (6 bases). The germline V gene has CDR1 LGHDT and CDR2 YNNKEL (reference sequence). CDR3 length: 15 amino acids. Trimming shortened V by 1 base and J by 2 bases, and 12 bases separated the two germline ends. This chain's CDR3 is CASSQGPGDPYEQYF. The CDR3 bases are TGTGCCAGCAGCCAAGGTCCGGGGGACCCCTACGAGCAGTACTTC.

The chain carries TRBV9 and TRBJ2-1, with TRBD2 matching over 12 bases. The CDR3 length is 16 residues. V shed 1 base and J 7 bases; nucleotides not matched to a gene: 6. Germline CDR1 and CDR2: SGDLS and YYNGEE. CDR3 sequence reads: CASSVHTSGRLNEQFF. The DNA for the CDR3 is TGTGCCAGCAGCGTACATACTAGCGGGAGGTTGAATGAGCAGTTCTTC. Supplemented by reference TRBV9 and TRBJ2-1, the full variable domain reads DSGVTQTPKHLITATGQRVTLRCSPRSGDLSVYWYQQSLDQGLQFLIQYYNGEERAKGNILERFSAQQFPDLHSELNLSSLELGDSALYFCASSVHTSGRLNEQFFGPGTRLTVL.

The V gene is TRBV6-5, the J gene TRBJ2-3; tentative D call: TRBD2 (5 bases). CDR1 and CDR2 (germline): MNHEY, SVGAGI. The V end lost 0 bases, the J end lost 5 bases, and 12 bases lay between the germline ends. The CDR3 extends over 15 amino acids. The CDR3 DNA sequence: TGTGCCAGCAGTTACTCGAGTTCCCGGGAAGATACGCAGTATTTT. Residues: CASSYSSSREDTQYF.

For this clone: The sample contains more than one DNA sequence encoding this CDR3. The rearrangement uses TRBV3-1 (or the pseudogene TRBV3-2) and TRBJ1-5; D ambiguous. CDR3 size: 13 residues. The germline CDR1 and CDR2 sequences are LGHDT and YNNKEL (reference sequence). V shed 0 bases and J shed 4 bases, with 4 bases lying between them. CDR3 DNA sequence: TGTGCCAGCAGCCAAGACCTTAATCAGCCCCAGCATTTT. Amino acid sequence: CASSQDLNQPQHF.

The V gene is TRBV9, the J gene TRBJ1-1; D might be TRBD1 (5 bases). The CDR3 extends over 15 amino acids. V was shortened by 7 bases and J by 6 bases, with 22 bases between the two germline ends. Germline CDR1 and CDR2: SGDLS and YYNGEE. Here the CDR3 DNA reads TGTGCCAGCTCCGCCTCGGGGGTGAATTCGGCTGAAGCTTTCTTT. Encoded protein: CASSASGVNSAEAFF.

This sequence joins TRBV29-1 and TRBJ1-2; D not resolved. The CDR3 sequence is 11 residues long. The V end lost 4 bases, the J end lost 5 bases, and 8 bases lay between the germline ends. CDR1 and CDR2 from the germline V gene are SQVTM and ANQGSEA. The CDR3 DNA follows: TGCAGCGTTGCCGGAGAATATGGCTACACCTTC. It yields the protein CSVAGEYGYTF.

This sequence joins TRBV7-2 and TRBJ2-7; 10 bases agree with TRBD2. J was trimmed by 4 bases and V by 3 bases; bases with no gene match: 3. CDR1 is SGHTA, CDR2 FQGNSA, per germline. The CDR3 is 14 residues long. For the CDR3, the DNA is TGTGCCAGCAGCTTCAGGACTAGCGGATACGAGCAGTACTTC. Translating it yields CASSFRTSGYEQYF.

The chain joins TRBV7-9 to TRBJ1-4, with 9 bases aligning to TRBD1. After removal of 5 bases from V and 8 bases from J, the junction contained 9 bases not matched to a gene. Germline V gene data show CDR1 as SEHNR and CDR2 as FQNEAQ (reference sequence). CDR3 length equals 15 residues. CDR3 residues: CASSVTGTGNEKLFF. CDR3 coding DNA: TGTGCCAGCAGCGTTACCGGGACAGGGAACGAAAAACTGTTTTTT. The whole variable domain, remainder taken from reference TRBV7-9 and TRBJ1-4, is DTGVSQNPRHKITKRGQNVTFRCDPISEHNRLYWYRQTLGQGPEFLTYFQNEAQLEKSRLLSDRFSAERPKGSFSTLEIQRTEQGDSAMYLCASSVTGTGNEKLFFGSGTQLSVL.

The chain couples TRBV19 to TRBJ2-3, with D maybe TRBD1 (5 bases). In germline, CDR1 is LNHDA, CDR2 SQIVND (reference sequence). This CDR3 has 15 residues. Trimming left V 6 bases short and J 4 bases short, with 17 bases between. The CDR3 sequence: CASSISGFFPDTQYF. CDR3 in DNA: TGTGCCAGTAGCATTTCAGGGTTTTTCCCAGATACGCAGTATTTT.

The V gene is TRBV2, the J gene TRBJ2-4; D not certain. Per the germline V gene, CDR1 is SNHLY and CDR2 is FYNNEI. V was clipped by 6 bases and J by 0 bases, with 12 bases between them. The CDR3 runs 15 residues. Written as DNA, the CDR3 is TGTGCCAGCAGGTCAGGTCCCCTAGCCAAAAACATTCAGTACTTC. As protein: CASRSGPLAKNIQYF.

The chain combines TRBV18 with TRBJ1-2; D not certain. Trimming removed 4 bases from V and 5 bases from J, with 11 bases in between. The CDR3 loop spans 13 amino acids. CDR1 and CDR2 (germline): KGHSH, LQKENI. CDR3 bases: TGTGCCAGCTCACTTCCGGGGTGGTATGGCTACACCTTC. It codes for CASSLPGWYGYTF.

This clone occurred once. This chain links TRBV5-4 with TRBJ2-3; 7 nucleotides agree with TRBD1. Germline V gives CDR1 SGHNT, CDR2 YYREEE (reference sequence). The CDR3 sequence is 13 residues long. V was clipped by 9 bases and J by 2 bases; unmatched bases: 6. CDR3 coding DNA: TGTGCCATTCGAGGGGGCAACACAGATACGCAGTATTTT. The encoded protein is CAIRGGNTDTQYF. Looking up the rest from reference TRBV5-4 and TRBJ2-3 gives the full variable domain: ETGVTQSPTHLIKTRGQQVTLRCSSQSGHNTVSWYQQALGQGPQFIFQYYREEENGRGNFPPRFSGLQFPNYSSELNVNALELDDSALYLCAIRGGNTDTQYFGPGTRLTVL.

V gene TRBV5-8 combines with J gene TRBJ2-5, with 12 bases aligning to TRBD1. Trimming at V came to 0 bases and at J to 5 bases, leaving 2 bases not matched to a gene. Per germline, CDR1 SGHTS and CDR2 YDEGEE. CDR3 length equals 15 residues. CDR3: CASSLGDRGLETQYF. The DNA of the CDR3 is TGTGCCAGCAGCTTGGGGGACAGGGGGCTGGAGACCCAGTACTTC.